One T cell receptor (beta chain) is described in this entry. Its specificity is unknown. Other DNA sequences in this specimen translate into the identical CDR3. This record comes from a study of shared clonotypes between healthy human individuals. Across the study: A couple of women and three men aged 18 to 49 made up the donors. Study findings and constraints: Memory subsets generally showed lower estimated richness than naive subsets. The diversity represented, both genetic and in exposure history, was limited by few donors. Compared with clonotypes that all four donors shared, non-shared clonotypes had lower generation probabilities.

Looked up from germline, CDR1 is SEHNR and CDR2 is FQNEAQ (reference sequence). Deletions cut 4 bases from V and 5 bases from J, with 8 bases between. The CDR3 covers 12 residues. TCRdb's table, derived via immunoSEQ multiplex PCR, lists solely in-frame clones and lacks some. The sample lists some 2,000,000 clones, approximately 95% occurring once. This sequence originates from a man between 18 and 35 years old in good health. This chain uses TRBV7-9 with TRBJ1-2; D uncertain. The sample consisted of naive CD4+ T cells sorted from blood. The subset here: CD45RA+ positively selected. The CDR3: CASSYRSYGYTF. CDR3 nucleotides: TGTGCCAGCAGCTATCGGTCTTATGGCTACACCTTC.